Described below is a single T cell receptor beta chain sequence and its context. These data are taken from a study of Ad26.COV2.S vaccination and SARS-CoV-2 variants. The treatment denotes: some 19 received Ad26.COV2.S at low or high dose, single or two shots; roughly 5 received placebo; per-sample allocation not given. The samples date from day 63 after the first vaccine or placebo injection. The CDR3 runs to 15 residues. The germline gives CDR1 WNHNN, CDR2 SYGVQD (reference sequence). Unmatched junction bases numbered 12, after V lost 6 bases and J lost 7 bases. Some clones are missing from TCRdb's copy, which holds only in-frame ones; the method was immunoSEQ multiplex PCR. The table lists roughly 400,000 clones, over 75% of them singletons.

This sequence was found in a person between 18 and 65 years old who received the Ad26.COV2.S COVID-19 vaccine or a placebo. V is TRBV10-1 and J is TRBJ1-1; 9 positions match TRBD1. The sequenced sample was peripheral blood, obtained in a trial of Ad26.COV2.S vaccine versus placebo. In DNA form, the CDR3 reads TGCGCCAGCAGCCTCGGGACAGGGATAGGAAGTGAAGCTTTCTTT. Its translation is CASSLGTGIGSEAFF.